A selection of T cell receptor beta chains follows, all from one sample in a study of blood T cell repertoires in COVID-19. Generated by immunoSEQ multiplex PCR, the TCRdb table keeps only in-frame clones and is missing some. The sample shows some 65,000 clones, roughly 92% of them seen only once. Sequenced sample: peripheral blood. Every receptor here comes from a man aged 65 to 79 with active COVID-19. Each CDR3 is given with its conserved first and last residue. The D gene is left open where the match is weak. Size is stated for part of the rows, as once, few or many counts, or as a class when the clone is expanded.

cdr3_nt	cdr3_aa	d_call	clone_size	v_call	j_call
TGTGCCAGTAGTAAAGGAGATTTGGGCAATCAGCCCCAGCATTTT	CASSKGDLGNQPQHF	.	.	TRBV19	TRBJ1-5
TGTGCCAGCAGTTTCACTTACACTGAAGCTTTCTTT	CASSFTYTEAFF	.	.	TRBV12-3/TRBV12-4	TRBJ1-1
TGTGCCAGCAGCGTGAAAGGCTGGGGGGGGCACTATGGCTACACCTTC	CASSVKGWGGHYGYTF	.	.	TRBV13	TRBJ1-2
TGTGCCAGCAGCCCAGGACAGGGGGGACTAGCGGGGTTCTACGAGCAGTACTTC	CASSPGQGGLAGFYEQYF	TRBD2	once	TRBV7-9	TRBJ2-7
TGTGCCAGCAGCTCTGGACAGGGGGTGAACACTGAAGCTTTCTTT	CASSSGQGVNTEAFF	TRBD1	once	TRBV5-4	TRBJ1-1
TGTGCCAGCAGCCCGGCGGGCTCCTATAATTCACCCCTCCACTTT	CASSPAGSYNSPLHF	.	.	TRBV7-6	TRBJ1-6
TGTGCCAGCAGCTTTAGACAGGGCACTGAAGCTTTCTTT	CASSFRQGTEAFF	TRBD1	.	TRBV9	TRBJ1-1
TGTGCCAGCAGCGTAGCAGCGGGGGGGCCGGGCTCCTACAATGAGCAGTTCTTC	CASSVAAGGPGSYNEQFF	TRBD2	.	TRBV9	TRBJ2-1
TGTGCCAGCAGTTTGCAACAGCAGAACACTGAAGCTTTCTTT	CASSLQQQNTEAFF	.	.	TRBV28	TRBJ1-1
TGTGCCAGCAGCCCCAGGGGACTAGCGGGGGACACAGATACGCAGTATTTT	CASSPRGLAGDTDTQYF	TRBD2	.	TRBV4-2	TRBJ2-3